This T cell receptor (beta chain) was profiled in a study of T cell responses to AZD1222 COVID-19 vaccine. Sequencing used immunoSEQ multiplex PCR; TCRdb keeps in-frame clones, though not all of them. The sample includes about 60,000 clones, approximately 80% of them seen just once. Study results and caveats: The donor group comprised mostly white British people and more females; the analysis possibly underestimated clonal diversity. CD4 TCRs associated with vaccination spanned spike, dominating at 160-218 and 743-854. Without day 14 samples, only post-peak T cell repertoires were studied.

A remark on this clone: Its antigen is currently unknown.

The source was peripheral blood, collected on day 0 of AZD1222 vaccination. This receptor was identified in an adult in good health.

CDR3 residues: CASSYSGVAGGYTF. In DNA, the CDR3 is TGTGCCAGCAGTTACTCGGGGGTTGCGGGGGGCTACACCTTC. V is TRBV6-5 and J is TRBJ1-2; perhaps TRBD1 as D (5 bases). The CDR3 extends over 14 amino acids. The germline V and J ends were trimmed by 0 bases and 8 bases, with 13 bases remaining between them. Germline values: CDR1 MNHEY, CDR2 SVGAGI.